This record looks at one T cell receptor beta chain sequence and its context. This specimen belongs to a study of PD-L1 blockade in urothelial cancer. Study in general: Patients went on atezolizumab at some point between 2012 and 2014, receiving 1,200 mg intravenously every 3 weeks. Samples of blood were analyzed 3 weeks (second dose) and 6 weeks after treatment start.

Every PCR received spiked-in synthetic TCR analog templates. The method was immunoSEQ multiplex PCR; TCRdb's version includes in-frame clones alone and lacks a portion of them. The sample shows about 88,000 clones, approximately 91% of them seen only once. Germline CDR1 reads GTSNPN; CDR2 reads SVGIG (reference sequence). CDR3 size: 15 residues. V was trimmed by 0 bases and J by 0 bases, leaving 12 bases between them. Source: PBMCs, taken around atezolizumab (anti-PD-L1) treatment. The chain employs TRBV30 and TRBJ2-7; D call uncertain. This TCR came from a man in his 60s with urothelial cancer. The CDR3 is CAWSVQPVPSYEQYF. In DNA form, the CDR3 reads TGTGCCTGGAGTGTACAACCCGTACCCTCCTACGAGCAGTACTTC.